Presented here are 31 T cell receptor beta chains from one specimen sequenced in a study of T cell responses to AZD1222 COVID-19 vaccine. This table comes from immunoSEQ multiplex PCR, and its TCRdb copy is limited to in-frame clones, with some not included. The repertoire holds about 140,000 clones, with more than 80% as singletons. The source material was peripheral blood, sampled on day 0 of AZD1222 vaccination. These receptor sequences come from an adult in good health.

The chain joins TRBV30 to TRBJ2-4; the D gene could be TRBD1 or TRBD2 (5 bases each). The CDR3 covers 14 residues. Trimming removed 0 bases at V and 5 bases at J, with 11 bases between. Germline values: CDR1 GTSNPN, CDR2 SVGIG (reference sequence). The CDR3 DNA sequence: TGTGCCTGGAGTGTCGGGGCAGGACAAAACATTCAGTACTTC. It yields the protein CAWSVGAGQNIQYF.

The chain joins TRBV27 to TRBJ2-3, with 12 bases fitting TRBD2. V lost 6 bases, J lost 2 bases, and 12 bases stayed unmatched. Germline CDR1 reads MNHEY; CDR2 reads SMNVEV (reference sequence). The CDR3 runs 18 residues. The CDR3 loop reads CASSIGLAGRSSTDTQYF. For the CDR3, the DNA is TGTGCCAGCAGCATCGGACTAGCGGGGCGCTCTTCCACAGATACGCAGTATTTT.

The chain's CDR3 is CASSPHARTGIEQYF. The CDR3 DNA reads TGCGCCAGCAGCCCCCACGCTAGGACAGGTATCGAGCAGTACTTC. The gene calls are TRBV5-1 and TRBJ2-7; 7 bases are a match to TRBD1. J was trimmed by 6 bases and V by 4 bases; bases with no gene match: 13. CDR1 and CDR2 (germline): SGHRS, YFSETQ. This CDR3 is built from 15 residues.

This rearrangement joins TRBV7-3 to TRBJ1-1; 7 nucleotides match TRBD1. V shed 5 bases, J shed 6 bases, and the junction held 12 bases outside the gene matches. Germline CDR1 SGHTA, CDR2 FQGTGA. This CDR3 has 15 residues. In DNA form, the CDR3 reads TGTGCCAGCAGCCCCGGACAGGTCGGTGCTCCTGAAGCTTTCTTT. Its translation is CASSPGQVGAPEAFF.

The CDR3 loop is CASSPGQAGVEQYF. CDR3 sequence (DNA): TGCGCCAGCAGCCCTGGACAGGCCGGGGTCGAGCAGTACTTC. The chain joins TRBV5-1 to TRBJ2-7; TRBD1 matches at 7 bases. This CDR3 has 14 amino acids. CDR1 is SGHRS, CDR2 YFSETQ, per germline. Trimming took 4 bases from V and 6 from J; bases not matched to a gene: 10.

This chain uses TRBV5-1 with TRBJ1-1; no clear D. Trimming pared 3 bases from V and 5 bases from J, leaving 20 bases between. This CDR3 comprises 16 residues. CDR1 SGHRS and CDR2 YFSETQ come from the germline V gene. CDR3 sequence: CASSSPLGSWQTEAFF. The CDR3 nucleotides are TGCGCCAGCAGCTCACCACTCGGTTCATGGCAGACTGAAGCTTTCTTT. Complete variable domain (other parts from reference TRBV5-1 and TRBJ1-1): KAGVTQTPRYLIKTRGQQVTLSCSPISGHRSVSWYQQTPGQGLQFLFEYFSETQRNKGNFPGRFSGRQFSNSRSEMNVSTLELGDSALYLCASSSPLGSWQTEAFFGQGTRLTVV.

This sequence joins TRBV7-2 and TRBJ1-2; 10 bases are shared with TRBD1. There are 16 residues in the CDR3. Germline values: CDR1 SGHTA, CDR2 FQGNSA. Trimming removed 2 bases from V and 5 bases from J; junction bases left unmatched: 8. CDR3: CASSLILRTGGYGYTF. The DNA of the CDR3 is TGTGCCAGCAGCTTAATTCTTCGGACAGGGGGTTATGGCTACACCTTC.

The chain combines TRBV28 with TRBJ1-5; a weak D match, TRBD1 (5 bases). Trimming took 4 bases from V and 3 from J, leaving 10 bases between them. CDR3 length: 14 residues. Germline V CDR1 and CDR2: MDHEN, SYDVKM. CDR3 DNA sequence: TGTGCCAGCAGTTCTGACAGCGACAATCAGCCCCAGCATTTT. Translating it yields CASSSDSDNQPQHF.

The chain carries TRBV5-1 and TRBJ1-4; D not resolved. This CDR3 has 14 residues. Germline CDR1 reads SGHRS; CDR2 reads YFSETQ. The V and J ends lost 0 bases and 4 bases respectively, with 7 bases between them. The CDR3 region is CASSLAGRNEKLFF. CDR3 sequence (DNA): TGCGCCAGCAGCTTGGCCGGGCGTAATGAAAAACTGTTTTTT.

The chain combines TRBV19 with TRBJ1-1; the D gene is possibly TRBD1 (6 bases). This CDR3 region has 14 residues. Trimming pared 7 bases from V and 1 base from J, leaving 13 bases between. Germline loops: CDR1 LNHDA, CDR2 SQIVND (reference sequence). As DNA, the CDR3 is TGTGCCAGTACCGTACAGGGTACGAACACTGAAGCTTTCTTT. Amino acid sequence: CASTVQGTNTEAFF.

The rearrangement joins TRBV6-1 to TRBJ2-3; 9 bases agree with TRBD1. The CDR3 contains 17 residues. Germline CDR1 reads MNHNS; CDR2 reads SASEGT. Trimming at V came to 4 bases and at J to 1 base, leaving 9 bases not matched to a gene. This chain's CDR3 is CASSALGRDRGTDTQYF. The CDR3 DNA follows: TGTGCCAGCAGTGCGTTGGGAAGGGACAGGGGCACAGATACGCAGTATTTT.

V and J are TRBV28 and TRBJ2-2, with D possibly matching TRBD1 (5 bases). Per germline, CDR1 MDHEN and CDR2 SYDVKM. The CDR3 runs to 14 residues. V was cut by 6 bases and J by 0 bases, with 8 bases left in between. The CDR3 nucleotides read TGTGCCAGCAGGACAGCCTCGAACACCGGGGAGCTGTTTTTT. It specifies CASRTASNTGELFF.

The chain employs TRBV28 and TRBJ1-5; D ambiguous. The germline V and J ends were trimmed by 3 bases and 0 bases, with 9 bases remaining between them. There are 15 residues in the CDR3. Germline values: CDR1 MDHEN, CDR2 SYDVKM. The DNA of the CDR3 is TGTGCCAGCAGTTTCACGATAGCTAGCAATCAGCCCCAGCATTTT. Protein sequence: CASSFTIASNQPQHF.

This chain connects TRBV6-5 to TRBJ1-1; the D is unclear. The V gene's germline CDR1 is MNHEY and CDR2 SVGAGI. V gave up 5 bases and J gave up 5 bases, with 15 bases separating them. The CDR3 has 14 residues. The CDR3 region has the DNA TGTGCCAGCAGTCTTAAGGAGGGCGGAACTGAAGCTTTCTTT. Translating gives CASSLKEGGTEAFF.

The chain employs TRBV3-1 (or the pseudogene TRBV3-2) and TRBJ2-3; D gene uncertain. Germline V CDR1 and CDR2: LGHDT, YNNKEL (reference sequence). CDR3 length equals 13 residues. V dropped 1 base and J dropped 4 bases, with 6 bases sitting between them. The CDR3 nucleotides read TGTGCCAGCAGCCAAGCTGGAGCAGATACGCAGTATTTT. This encodes CASSQAGADTQYF.

The chain couples TRBV20-1 to TRBJ1-5, with D hard to call. The CDR3 spans 13 residues. V was shortened by 3 bases and J by 6 bases, with 12 bases between the two germline ends. Germline V gene data show CDR1 as DFQATT and CDR2 as SNEGSKA (reference sequence). The DNA for the CDR3 is TGCAGTGCTAGTGGAGGAGTGGGTCAGCCCCAGCATTTT. It specifies CSASGGVGQPQHF.

The rearrangement joins TRBV5-1 to TRBJ1-2, with 8 bases aligning to TRBD1. Per the germline V gene, CDR1 is SGHRS and CDR2 is YFSETQ. Trimming cost V 8 bases and J 1 base; bases outside gene matches: 7. The length of the CDR3 is 14 residues. The CDR3 sequence: CASKRQGNNYGYTF. CDR3 coding DNA: TGCGCCAGTAAAAGACAGGGGAATAACTATGGCTACACCTTC.

This clone was observed a single time. The V and J genes are TRBV30 and TRBJ1-5; D might be TRBD1 (6 bases). Per the germline V gene, CDR1 is GTSNPN and CDR2 is SVGIG (reference sequence). With 0 bases removed from V and 7 bases from J, the gap between germline ends came to 10 bases. This CDR3 region has 13 residues. This CDR3 is CAWSVGGSQPQHF. Here the CDR3 DNA reads TGTGCCTGGAGTGTAGGGGGGTCCCAGCCCCAGCATTTT.

The V gene is TRBV6-6, the J gene TRBJ2-2; 8 bases are shared with TRBD1. The germline V gene has CDR1 MNHNY and CDR2 SVGAGI (reference sequence). The CDR3 is 15 amino acids. V lost 11 bases and J lost 5; bases outside the gene matches: 13. The DNA of the CDR3 is TGTGCCGGATCCTCGGGACAGGTGGTAACCGGGGAGCTGTTTTTT. Protein product: CAGSSGQVVTGELFF.

J is TRBJ2-7 and V is TRBV11-2; D is undetermined. Between the trimmed V and J ends, which lost 2 bases and 7 bases, there was a span of 6 bases. This CDR3 has 11 amino acids. The V gene's germline CDR1 is SGHAT and CDR2 FQNNGV. CDR3 amino acids: CASSLSQEQYF. The DNA of the CDR3 is TGTGCCAGCAGCTTATCACAAGAGCAGTACTTC.

J is TRBJ1-1 and V is TRBV2; D is perhaps TRBD1 (5 bases). Germline CDR1 SNHLY, CDR2 FYNNEI. V was cut by 7 bases and J by 3 bases, with 12 bases left in between. CDR3 length equals 13 residues. CDR3 coding DNA: TGTGCCAGCAATCGGGGGGTAGACACTGAAGCTTTCTTT. The encoded protein is CASNRGVDTEAFF.

The chain uses TRBV2 and TRBJ1-2, with 8 bases lining up with TRBD1. V shed 7 bases and J 7 bases; nucleotides not matched to a gene: 2. The CDR3 runs 11 residues. Germline V gene lookup returns CDR1 SNHLY and CDR2 FYNNEI. DNA for the CDR3: TGTGCCAGCACAGGGGGCCGTGGCTACACCTTC. It encodes CASTGGRGYTF.

The chain has TRBV5-1 and TRBJ1-1; D call uncertain. The germline V gene has CDR1 SGHRS and CDR2 YFSETQ. The CDR3 runs 13 residues. Trimming left V 4 bases short and J 3 bases short, with 10 bases between. CDR3 protein: CASSAGFHTEAFF. The DNA of the CDR3 is TGCGCCAGCAGCGCTGGTTTCCACACTGAAGCTTTCTTT.

The V call is TRBV7-2, the J call TRBJ1-1; perhaps TRBD1 as D (5 bases). Trimming left V 3 bases short and J 1 base short, with 9 bases between. Germline V gene lookup returns CDR1 SGHTA and CDR2 FQGNSA. The CDR3 has 14 amino acids. This chain's CDR3 is CASSLVGANTEAFF. For the CDR3, the DNA is TGTGCCAGCAGCTTGGTTGGGGCGAACACTGAAGCTTTCTTT.

V gene TRBV6-5 combines with J gene TRBJ2-3; perhaps TRBD2 as D (6 bases). V dropped 11 bases and J dropped 4 bases, with 19 bases sitting between them. Germline CDR1 MNHEY, CDR2 SVGAGI. The CDR3 consists of 14 residues. DNA of the CDR3: TGTGCCCTAGGGGCACCACAGCGGGCAGATACGCAGTATTTT. It yields the protein CALGAPQRADTQYF.

The chain employs TRBV2 and TRBJ1-6; D perhaps matches TRBD1 (5 bases). Trimming removed 0 bases at V and 10 bases at J, with 13 bases between. Germline V lookup: CDR1 SNHLY, CDR2 FYNNEI. The CDR3 has 15 residues. Written as DNA, the CDR3 is TGTGCCAGCAGTGAAGCGAGGCAGGGTGGGTCACCCCTCCACTTT. Protein: CASSEARQGGSPLHF.

J is TRBJ1-3 and V is TRBV6-5; D is unresolved. V lost 8 bases and J lost 5, with 13 bases in between. The germline gives CDR1 MNHEY, CDR2 SVGAGI. The CDR3 length is 13 residues. Here the CDR3 DNA reads TGTGCCAGCGGTAATTATGCGAGAAACACCATATATTTT. Protein sequence: CASGNYARNTIYF.

The gene calls are TRBV28 and TRBJ1-5, with D uncertain. CDR3 length equals 14 residues. V lost 2 bases, J lost 7 bases, and 12 bases lay in between. The germline gives CDR1 MDHEN, CDR2 SYDVKM. CDR3 nucleotide sequence: TGTGCCAGCAGTTTAGTCCAGGTTGGCCAGCCCCAGCATTTT. This sequence encodes CASSLVQVGQPQHF.

The CDR3 nucleotides are TGTGCCAGCAGTCCCTCCGCCGGACAGGGGGCCGGAAACATTCAGTACTTC. Protein: CASSPSAGQGAGNIQYF. The chain joins TRBV5-4 to TRBJ2-4; 11 bases match TRBD1. Per the germline V gene, CDR1 is SGHNT and CDR2 is YYREEE (reference sequence). Trimming removed 5 bases from V and 6 bases from J; junction bases left unmatched: 13. The CDR3 totals 17 residues.

V usage is TRBV30 and J usage is TRBJ1-2; the D is unclear. The germline V and J ends were trimmed by 2 bases and 4 bases, with 11 bases remaining between them. The CDR3 runs to 13 residues. The germline CDR1 and CDR2 sequences are GTSNPN and SVGIG (reference sequence). The CDR3 DNA is TGTGCCTGGAGTCCGGACGGTGGCTATGGCTACACCTTC. It encodes CAWSPDGGYGYTF.

V usage is TRBV6-1 and J usage is TRBJ2-1; 11 bases match TRBD1. There are 18 residues in the CDR3. CDR1 is MNHNS and CDR2 is SASEGT in the germline V gene. Unmatched junction bases numbered 12, after V lost 4 bases and J lost 4 bases. In nucleotides, the CDR3 is TGTGCCAGCAGTGGGATCCAGGCGGACAGGGGGCCTTACAATGAGCAGTTCTTC. This translates into CASSGIQADRGPYNEQFF.